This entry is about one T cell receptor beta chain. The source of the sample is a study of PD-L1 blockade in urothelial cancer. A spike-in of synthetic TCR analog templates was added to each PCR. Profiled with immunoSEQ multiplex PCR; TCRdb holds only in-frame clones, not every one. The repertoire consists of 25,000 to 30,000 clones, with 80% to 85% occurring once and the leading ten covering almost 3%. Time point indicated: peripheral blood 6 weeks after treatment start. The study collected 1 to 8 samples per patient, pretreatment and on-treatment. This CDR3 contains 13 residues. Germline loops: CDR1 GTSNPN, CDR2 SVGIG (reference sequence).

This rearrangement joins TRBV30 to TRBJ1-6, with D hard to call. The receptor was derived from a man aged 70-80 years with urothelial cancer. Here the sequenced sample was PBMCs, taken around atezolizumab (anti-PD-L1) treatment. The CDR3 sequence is CANGGLYNSPLHF. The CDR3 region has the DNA TGTGCTAACGGAGGCCTCTATAATTCACCCCTCCACTTT.